These 12 T cell receptor beta chains originate from one sample sequenced in a study of T cells and Merkel cell carcinoma outcomes (dated by TCRdb to the early 2020s). The library was made by the immunoSEQ multiplex PCR assay. TCRdb limited this immuneACCESS table to in-frame rearrangements with V and J called. A share of clones is missing; checked studies link under half to unresolved V genes, and the rest is unexplained. This sample lists around 15,000 clones; around 87% were detected once. The leading ten clones occupy about 7.9% of the sample. What was sequenced was tumor tissue from Merkel cell carcinoma. The receptors stem from a human donor with Merkel cell carcinoma.

This chain connects TRBV30 to TRBJ2-1, with 8 positions matching TRBD2. The length of the CDR3 is 13 residues. With V trimmed by 8 bases and J by 3 bases, 6 bases remained unmatched. CDR1 and CDR2 from the germline V gene are GTSNPN and SVGIG (reference sequence). The chain's CDR3 is CARASGFYNEQFF. DNA for the CDR3: TGTGCCCGGGCTAGCGGGTTCTACAATGAGCAGTTCTTC.

As DNA, the CDR3 is TGTGCCACCAGCAGAGGCGGAGGCAGGGCTTCCTACGAGCAGTACTTC. Its protein is CATSRGGGRASYEQYF. The gene calls are TRBV15 and TRBJ2-7; D possibly uses TRBD1 or TRBD2 (5 bases each). Deletions cut 1 base from V and 1 base from J, with 14 bases between. CDR1 and CDR2 (germline): LNHNV, YYDKDF (reference sequence). This CDR3 is 16 amino acids long.

The genes are TRBV6-5 and TRBJ1-2; 7 bases fit TRBD1. CDR3 length: 13 amino acids. Losses at the gene ends were 5 bases for V and 6 bases for J; bases not matched to a gene: 6. The germline V gene encodes CDR1 MNHEY and CDR2 SVGAGI. This CDR3 reads CASSVTGWDGYTF. The CDR3 bases are TGTGCCAGCAGTGTGACAGGGTGGGATGGCTACACCTTC.

There are a few counts of this clone. Other nucleotide sequences in the sample specify the same CDR3. V is TRBV4-2 and J is TRBJ2-4; TRBD2 matches at 9 bases. The CDR3 is made up of 16 amino acids. The V gene's germline CDR1 is LGHNA and CDR2 YNFKEQ. V trimming: 0 bases; J trimming: 8 bases; junction bases outside the gene matches: 8. DNA of the CDR3: TGTGCCAGCAGCCAAGAGGAGGGGACTAGCATGGACATTCAGTACTTC. This translates into CASSQEEGTSMDIQYF.

The chain joins TRBV6-4 to TRBJ1-2; the D gene is possibly TRBD1 (5 bases). Germline V gene data show CDR1 as MRHNA and CDR2 as SNTAGT. Trimming removed 2 bases from V and 14 bases from J, with 12 bases in between. The CDR3 has 11 amino acids. The CDR3 sequence is CASSDGEGITF. The CDR3 nucleotides read TGTGCCAGCAGTGACGGAGAGGGGATAACCTTC.

The V and J genes are TRBV7-9 and TRBJ2-1, with 7 bases that match TRBD2. V was pared by 7 bases and J by 8 bases, with 8 bases of the junction left unmatched. The CDR3 has 13 amino acids. CDR1 and CDR2 (germline): SEHNR, FQNEAQ (reference sequence). CDR3 residues: CASKTVGGDEQFF. In DNA form, the CDR3 reads TGTGCCAGCAAAACGGTGGGGGGGGATGAGCAGTTCTTC.

The J gene is TRBJ2-1, the V gene TRBV14, with D possibly TRBD1 on 6 matching bases. The CDR3 is 15 amino acids. Trimming removed 5 bases at V and 9 bases at J, with 20 bases between. Germline assignment: CDR1 SGHDN and CDR2 FVKESK. The CDR3 is CASSLGTRGFFEQFF. The CDR3 DNA is TGTGCCAGCAGCTTAGGGACAAGGGGGTTCTTTGAGCAGTTCTTC.

About this clone itself: The junction departs from germline at one end; a sequencing error may be responsible. The same CDR3 arises from other DNA sequences in this sample as well. V and J are TRBV28 and TRBJ1-2; D is perhaps TRBD1 (5 bases). The CDR3 totals 14 residues. Germline lookup yields CDR1 MDHEN and CDR2 SYDVKM. CDR3 in amino acids: CASSLGDGLYGYTF. CDR3 sequence (DNA): TGTGCTAGCAGTTTGGGGGACGGCCTCTATGGCTACACCTTC.

On this clone: Lacking the conserved final phenylalanine or tryptophan, this CDR3 likely reflects a read error. The gene calls are TRBV6-6 and TRBJ1-3; 8 bases map to TRBD1. This CDR3 region has 13 residues. V shed 5 bases, J shed 4 bases, and the junction held 1 base outside the gene matches. CDR1 and CDR2 from the germline V gene are MNHNY and SVGAGI (reference sequence). CDR3 sequence: CASSRTGGNTIYV. The CDR3 nucleotides read TGTGCCAGCAGTCGGACAGGGGGAAACACCATATATGTT.

The V call is TRBV19, the J call TRBJ2-5, with 11 bases identical to TRBD1. Trimming at V came to 5 bases and at J to 5 bases, leaving 7 bases not matched to a gene. Germline V gene sequence: CDR1 LNHDA, CDR2 SQIVND (reference sequence). This CDR3 is built from 15 residues. The CDR3 reads CASSPGQGAWETQYF. The CDR3 bases are TGTGCCAGTAGTCCAGGACAGGGGGCGTGGGAGACCCAGTACTTC.

The chain carries TRBV27 and TRBJ2-3, with D maybe TRBD1 (6 bases). The CDR3 loop spans 15 amino acids. Germline V gene data show CDR1 as MNHEY and CDR2 as SMNVEV (reference sequence). Trimming pared 8 bases from V and 1 base from J, leaving 16 bases between. CDR3 amino acids: CASGQPGVGTDTQYF. The CDR3 nucleotides read TGTGCCAGCGGCCAGCCAGGGGTTGGCACAGATACGCAGTATTTT.

This chain links TRBV25-1 with TRBJ2-3; TRBD2 aligns across 7 bases. This CDR3 comprises 16 residues. V was pared by 7 bases and J by 2 bases, with 12 bases of the junction left unmatched. CDR1 and CDR2 (germline): MGHDK, SYGVNS. The DNA for the CDR3 is TGTGCCAGCACCCACGTGAGGGAGGGGCCCACAGATACGCAGTATTTT. Its translation: CASTHVREGPTDTQYF.